This section outlines one T cell receptor beta chain sequence together with its context. Trimming at V came to 0 bases and at J to 0 bases, leaving 10 bases not matched to a gene. CDR1 and CDR2 from the germline V gene are LGHNA and YSLEER. This CDR3 comprises 20 residues. Authors' methods: Cell counts per sample came from amplifying reference gene primers. Repertoires were generated with immunoSEQ multiplex PCR, while TCRdb's copy carries only in-frame clones and drops some. That table supplies the V and J calls and clone size; D and trimming were determined from the DNA. Of around 140,000 clones in the sample, 75% to 85% were seen once. These data belong to a study of blood T cell repertoires in COVID-19. Study in general: Whether acute or convalescent, the COVID-19 samples came from the United States, Italy and Spain. From T cells, B-cell-depleted T cells, or PBMCs came the material, which was cDNA or gDNA.

The clonotype originates from a man between 60 and 70 years old with active or convalescent COVID-19. V gene TRBV4-3 combines with J gene TRBJ2-1; 11 positions agree with TRBD2. The sequenced sample was peripheral blood. For the CDR3, the DNA is TGCGCCAGCAGCCAAGATGTCGGGACTAGCGGACCGAGCTCCTACAATGAGCAGTTCTTC. This sequence encodes CASSQDVGTSGPSSYNEQFF.